These 29 T cell receptor beta chains originate from one sample sequenced in a study of OX40 agonist ivuxolimab in advanced cancers. Clones were read by immunoSEQ multiplex PCR, and TCRdb kept only the in-frame ones, dropping some. This table has roughly 97,000 clones, 86% appearing once. The sample consisted of CD4+ or CD8+ T cells sorted from blood, taken in a trial of the OX40 agonist ivuxolimab. All receptors come from an adult with an advanced solid tumor such as melanoma, head and neck, liver or kidney cancer.

The CDR3 reads CASSQTRWYGYTF. Here the CDR3 DNA reads TGTGCCAGCAGTCAAACCAGGTGGTATGGCTACACCTTC. The V gene is TRBV25-1, the J gene TRBJ1-2; no definite D call. Germline CDR1 is MGHDK and CDR2 is SYGVNS. Trimming took 5 bases from V and 5 from J, leaving 12 bases between them. CDR3 length: 13 residues.

This clone was seen once. This chain links TRBV11-3 with TRBJ1-1; D ambiguous. Germline CDR1 is SGHNT and CDR2 is YENEEA. V was shortened by 0 bases and J by 4 bases, with 6 bases between the two germline ends. This CDR3 is built from 13 residues. In DNA, the CDR3 is TGTGCCAGCAGCTTAGATACGGTCACTGAAGCTTTCTTT. Its protein product is CASSLDTVTEAFF.

The CDR3, as DNA: TGTGCCTGGAGTGTACGACTTTACGAGCAGTACTTC. Residues: CAWSVRLYEQYF. This chain uses TRBV30 with TRBJ2-7; D ambiguous. The CDR3 consists of 12 residues. The V and J ends lost 0 bases and 4 bases respectively, with 7 bases between them. The germline CDR1 and CDR2 sequences are GTSNPN and SVGIG (reference sequence).

The V and J genes are TRBV18 and TRBJ2-7; D is undetermined. V was cut by 8 bases and J by 6 bases, with 14 bases left in between. Germline V CDR1 and CDR2: KGHSH, LQKENI. The length of the CDR3 is 12 residues. The CDR3 here is CASQVGLGEQYF. The DNA for the CDR3 is TGTGCCAGCCAGGTCGGTCTGGGCGAGCAGTACTTC.

This sequence joins TRBV29-1 and TRBJ1-1, with TRBD1 matching 8 bases. J gave up 1 base and V 6 bases, and 7 bases lay outside the gene matches. From germline, CDR1 is SQVTM and CDR2 ANQGSEA. This CDR3 region has 14 residues. DNA of the CDR3: TGCAGCGTGATGGACAGGGCAACGAACACTGAAGCTTTCTTT. It encodes CSVMDRATNTEAFF.

This clone appeared a few times. The junction differs from germline at one of its ends, possibly a read error. This chain links TRBV6-6 with TRBJ2-2, with a possible D match to TRBD1 (6 bases). Germline V gene lookup returns CDR1 MNHNY and CDR2 SVGAGI (reference sequence). The CDR3 is 12 residues long. The CDR3 DNA is TGTGCCTGCAGGACAGACACCGGGGAGCTGTTTTTT. Its translation is CACRTDTGELFF.

V gene TRBV28 combines with J gene TRBJ2-7; D may be TRBD2 (6 bases). Germline assignment: CDR1 MDHEN and CDR2 SYDVKM. V lost 2 bases, J lost 4 bases, and 15 bases lay in between. There are 15 residues in the CDR3. The CDR3 loop reads CASSLTQGGGYEQYF. The CDR3 DNA reads as TGTGCCAGCAGTTTAACCCAGGGAGGAGGTTACGAGCAGTACTTC. Supplemented by reference TRBV28 and TRBJ2-7, the full variable domain reads DVKVTQSSRYLVKRTGEKVFLECVQDMDHENMFWYRQDPGLGLRLIYFSYDVKMKEKGDIPEGYSVSREKKERFSLILESASTNQTSMYLCASSLTQGGGYEQYFGPGTRLTVT.

This rearrangement joins TRBV2 to TRBJ2-7; 7 bases are shared with TRBD2. Losses at the gene ends were 8 bases for V and 0 bases for J; bases not matched to a gene: 4. This CDR3 is built from 13 residues. Per germline, CDR1 SNHLY and CDR2 FYNNEI. CDR3 residues: CASGRDYSYEQYF. The DNA for the CDR3 is TGTGCCAGCGGCCGGGACTACTCCTACGAGCAGTACTTC.

J is TRBJ2-5 and V is TRBV2; D ambiguous. V lost 5 bases to trimming and J lost 0 bases, with 7 bases between them. Germline V lookup: CDR1 SNHLY, CDR2 FYNNEI. This CDR3 spans 13 amino acids. CDR3 sequence reads: CASSSDYQETQYF. CDR3 bases: TGTGCCAGCAGTTCTGACTACCAAGAGACCCAGTACTTC.

This sequence joins TRBV6-5 and TRBJ1-1, with D uncertain. The CDR3 runs to 14 residues. With 6 bases removed from V and 1 base from J, the gap between germline ends came to 12 bases. CDR1 MNHEY and CDR2 SVGAGI come from the germline V gene. CDR3 loop: CASRFLGWNTEAFF. The CDR3 DNA reads as TGTGCCAGCAGATTCTTAGGGTGGAACACTGAAGCTTTCTTT.

The chain combines TRBV6-6 with TRBJ1-5, with TRBD1 as a possible D gene (6 bases). Trimming pared 0 bases from V and 9 bases from J, leaving 15 bases between. The CDR3 extends over 15 amino acids. Germline V lookup: CDR1 MNHNY, CDR2 SVGAGI (reference sequence). Written as DNA, the CDR3 is TGTGCCAGCAGTTACTCCGTTCAGGGGTTATGGCCCCAGCATTTT. Translating it yields CASSYSVQGLWPQHF.

The rearrangement uses TRBV5-4 and TRBJ1-2; perhaps TRBD1 as D (5 bases). V lost 5 bases to trimming and J lost 8 bases, with 19 bases between them. Per the germline V gene, CDR1 is SGHNT and CDR2 is YYREEE (reference sequence). The CDR3 runs to 14 residues. The CDR3 bases are TGTGCCAGCAGGGGACCGGGGGATTCGAGGGGCTACACCTTC. It yields the protein CASRGPGDSRGYTF.

The chain uses TRBV5-4 and TRBJ2-1; D remains unclear. The CDR3 runs 14 residues. Trimming took 5 bases from V and 8 from J, leaving 17 bases between them. The germline V gene has CDR1 SGHNT and CDR2 YYREEE (reference sequence). The CDR3 nucleotides are TGTGCCAGCAGTAGGCGTGGTCTGGGGTATGAGCAGTTCTTC. Its translation is CASSRRGLGYEQFF.

As regards this clone: A read error may account for a junction end that differs from germline. The rearrangement links TRBV7-7 to TRBJ2-5; D tentatively reads TRBD1 or TRBD2 (5 bases each). This CDR3 is 17 amino acids long. Germline V lookup: CDR1 SSHAT, CDR2 FNYEAQ (reference sequence). CDR3 residues: CASSLFSPGTLQETQYF. The CDR3 DNA follows: TGTGCTAGCAGCCTCTTTAGTCCCGGGACGTTGCAAGAGACCCAGTACTTC. The entire variable domain, with the rest obtained from reference TRBV7-7 and TRBJ2-5, is as follows: GAGVSQSPRYKVTKRGQDVTLRCDPISSHATLYWYQQALGQGPEFLTYFNYEAQPDKSGLPSDRFSAERPEGSISTLTIQRTEQRDSAMYRCASSLFSPGTLQETQYFGPGTRLLVL.

J is TRBJ1-1 and V is TRBV19, with no clear D. In germline, CDR1 is LNHDA, CDR2 SQIVND (reference sequence). There are 12 residues in the CDR3. Trimming removed 5 bases from V and 8 bases from J, with 12 bases in between. The CDR3 is CASSSRIGEAFF. In DNA, the CDR3 is TGTGCCAGTAGTTCCCGCATCGGGGAAGCTTTCTTT.

The J gene is TRBJ2-1, the V gene TRBV11-2; TRBD1 matches 10 bases. Looked up from germline, CDR1 is SGHAT and CDR2 is FQNNGV. Trimming took 4 bases from V and 4 from J; bases not matched to a gene: 4. The CDR3 length is 15 residues. The CDR3 here is CASSSDRGGYNEQFF. The CDR3 DNA reads TGTGCCAGCAGCTCGGACAGGGGGGGGTACAATGAGCAGTTCTTC.

The genes are TRBV5-6 and TRBJ2-5, with TRBD1 matching over 9 bases. V dropped 3 bases and J dropped 5; count of bases not matched to a gene: 11. The CDR3 is 16 residues long. From germline, CDR1 is SGHDT and CDR2 YYEEEE. CDR3 DNA: TGTGCCAGCAGCTACCGGGACAGGGCGACCGAGGAGACCCAGTACTTC. Amino acid sequence: CASSYRDRATEETQYF. Complete variable domain (other parts from reference TRBV5-6 and TRBJ2-5): DAGVTQSPTHLIKTRGQQVTLRCSPKSGHDTVSWYQQALGQGPQFIFQYYEEEERQRGNFPDRFSGHQFPNYSSELNVNALLLGDSALYLCASSYRDRATEETQYFGPGTRLLVL.

CDR3 loop: CASSYQGTGMIYEQYF. As DNA, the CDR3 is TGTGCCAGCAGCTACCAAGGGACAGGGATGATCTACGAGCAGTACTTC. This chain joins TRBV7-3 and TRBJ2-7, with 9 bases lining up with TRBD1. J gave up 3 bases and V 4 bases, and 10 bases lay outside the gene matches. Germline loops: CDR1 SGHTA, CDR2 FQGTGA. CDR3 length: 16 residues.

This clone was seen a single time. The gene calls are TRBV5-6 and TRBJ2-4; D assignment may be TRBD1 or TRBD2 (5 bases each). The CDR3 contains 14 residues. Germline loops: CDR1 SGHDT, CDR2 YYEEEE. The germline V and J ends were trimmed by 5 bases and 3 bases, with 12 bases remaining between them. The CDR3 DNA reads TGTGCCAGCAGTCCGGCAGGGAGCAAAAACATTCAGTACTTC. Amino acid sequence: CASSPAGSKNIQYF.

The chain joins TRBV7-8 to TRBJ1-4; D remains ambiguous. The CDR3 is 15 amino acids. CDR1 SGHVS and CDR2 FQNEAQ come from the germline V gene. The germline V and J ends were trimmed by 2 bases and 0 bases, with 7 bases remaining between them. This CDR3 reads CASSLNAATNEKLFF. For the CDR3, the DNA is TGTGCCAGCAGCTTAAACGCAGCAACTAATGAAAAACTGTTTTTT.

The chain carries TRBV27 and TRBJ1-1; D perhaps matches TRBD1 (5 bases). Germline CDR1 is MNHEY and CDR2 is SMNVEV (reference sequence). Trimming stripped 7 bases from V and 6 bases from J, with 18 bases between. The CDR3 runs 14 residues. The CDR3 DNA sequence: TGTGCCAGCAATCTATGGGGCCCTGGGCCTGAAGCTTTCTTT. It yields the protein CASNLWGPGPEAFF.

This clone was observed once. The V and J genes are TRBV5-4 and TRBJ1-4; D is possibly TRBD1 (5 bases). Germline V lookup: CDR1 SGHNT, CDR2 YYREEE (reference sequence). The CDR3 runs 15 residues. The V gene lost 4 bases and the J gene lost 1 base, with 11 bases spanning the gap. The CDR3 spells CASSAGGGTNEKLFF. In DNA form, the CDR3 reads TGTGCCAGCAGCGCTGGCGGGGGAACTAATGAAAAACTGTTTTTT.

This clone was seen a handful of times. The chain carries TRBV2 and TRBJ1-5; D might be TRBD1 (5 bases). Trimming stripped 4 bases from V and 2 bases from J, with 9 bases between. The germline gives CDR1 SNHLY, CDR2 FYNNEI. The CDR3 covers 14 residues. CDR3 nucleotides: TGTGCCAGCAGTGGGTTACAGGGCAATCAGCCCCAGCATTTT. It yields the protein CASSGLQGNQPQHF.

V and J are TRBV6-6 and TRBJ1-2; the match to TRBD1 covers 9 bases. After removal of 5 bases from V and 6 bases from J, the junction contained 10 bases not matched to a gene. CDR3 length: 15 amino acids. The germline V gene encodes CDR1 MNHNY and CDR2 SVGAGI (reference sequence). CDR3 sequence reads: CASSRDRAFKNGYTF. The CDR3 nucleotides are TGTGCCAGCAGTCGGGACAGGGCTTTTAAGAATGGCTACACCTTC.

The chain uses TRBV9 and TRBJ2-3, with D possibly being TRBD2 (6 bases). Trimming took off 0 bases at V and 4 bases at J, with 12 bases between the two ends. The CDR3 is 15 residues long. Germline assignment: CDR1 SGDLS and CDR2 YYNGEE. CDR3: CASSVGVSGADTQYF. CDR3 in DNA: TGTGCCAGCAGCGTAGGGGTTAGCGGAGCAGATACGCAGTATTTT. The full variable domain, rest sourced from reference TRBV9 and TRBJ2-3, is DSGVTQTPKHLITATGQRVTLRCSPRSGDLSVYWYQQSLDQGLQFLIQYYNGEERAKGNILERFSAQQFPDLHSELNLSSLELGDSALYFCASSVGVSGADTQYFGPGTRLTVL.

The J gene is TRBJ2-7, the V gene TRBV5-6; the D gene is possibly TRBD1 (6 bases). Deletions cut 0 bases from V and 7 bases from J, with 23 bases between. Per the germline V gene, CDR1 is SGHDT and CDR2 is YYEEEE. The CDR3 is 17 amino acids. CDR3 DNA sequence: TGTGCCAGCAGCTTGGGGTTCCGGGACAAGGGTATTTCGGAGCAGTACTTC. Translating gives CASSLGFRDKGISEQYF.

The chain links TRBV30 to TRBJ2-2; unclear D gene. With 0 bases removed from V and 4 bases from J, the gap between germline ends came to 9 bases. This CDR3 has 14 residues. From germline, CDR1 is GTSNPN and CDR2 SVGIG (reference sequence). The chain's CDR3 is CAWSVVFLTGELFF. DNA for the CDR3: TGTGCCTGGAGTGTAGTTTTCCTCACCGGGGAGCTGTTTTTT.

This clone has only one observation. This chain links TRBV2 with TRBJ1-5, with D maybe TRBD1 (5 bases). V was clipped by 1 base and J by 4 bases, with 17 bases between them. The CDR3 spans 17 residues. The germline gives CDR1 SNHLY, CDR2 FYNNEI. The CDR3 loop is CASSEGAGQGINQPQHF. The CDR3 DNA reads as TGTGCCAGCAGTGAAGGGGCCGGACAAGGAATTAATCAGCCCCAGCATTTT. The full variable domain, with the rest looked up from reference TRBV2 and TRBJ1-5, is EPEVTQTPSHQVTQMGQEVILRCVPISNHLYFYWYRQILGQKVEFLVSFYNNEISEKSEIFDDQFSVERPDGSNFTLKIRSTKLEDSAMYFCASSEGAGQGINQPQHFGDGTRLSIL.

The V gene is TRBV19, the J gene TRBJ2-6; D not resolved. Germline lookup yields CDR1 LNHDA and CDR2 SQIVND (reference sequence). CDR3 size: 13 residues. Trimming removed 7 bases at V and 1 base at J, with 5 bases between. The CDR3 bases are TGTGCCAGTATCTCGTCTGGGGCCAACGTCCTGACTTTC. Translating gives CASISSGANVLTF.